These 7 T cell receptor beta chains came from one sample sequenced in a study of blood T cell repertoires in COVID-19. TCRdb keeps only in-frame clones here, not all; method: immunoSEQ multiplex PCR. The data contain about 200,000 clones, roughly 80% of them singletons. Sequencing was carried out using peripheral blood. Receptors were obtained from a woman of 80 years or more with acute or convalescent COVID-19.

The chain has TRBV6-6 and TRBJ2-1, with 12 bases matching TRBD2. Per the germline V gene, CDR1 is MNHNY and CDR2 is SVGAGI (reference sequence). Losses at the gene ends were 5 bases for V and 5 bases for J; bases not matched to a gene: 4. This CDR3 contains 15 residues. CDR3: CASSERLAGDNEQFF. The CDR3 region has the DNA TGTGCCAGCAGTGAGAGACTAGCGGGAGACAATGAGCAGTTCTTC.

The J gene is TRBJ1-2, the V gene TRBV6-5, with 7 bases lining up with TRBD1. CDR3 length: 14 residues. Germline lookup yields CDR1 MNHEY and CDR2 SVGAGI. V shed 6 bases and J 13 bases; nucleotides not matched to a gene: 17. The CDR3 DNA reads as TGTGCCAGCAGCATCCTTCAGGGGCAGGGGGTTAGCACCTTC. The encoded protein is CASSILQGQGVSTF.

This clone was found once. The chain is built from TRBV5-4 and TRBJ1-2; D is undetermined. V shed 4 bases and J shed 4 bases, with 14 bases lying between them. This CDR3 has 14 residues. Germline CDR1 reads SGHNT; CDR2 reads YYREEE (reference sequence). CDR3 DNA: TGTGCCAGCAGCCCAGCGCCCGACGGCTATGGCTACACCTTC. It is translated as CASSPAPDGYGYTF.

This sequence joins TRBV12-3 or TRBV12-4 and TRBJ2-1, with a weak D call TRBD1 (6 bases). The V end was cut by 6 bases, the J end by 6 bases, with 12 bases between. The CDR3 totals 13 residues. As DNA, the CDR3 is TGTGCCAGCAGCCGGGACACGGTCAATGAGCAGTTCTTC. This translates into CASSRDTVNEQFF.

The chain couples TRBV7-2 to TRBJ2-7; TRBD1 agrees at 9 bases. This CDR3 is built from 15 residues. V gave up 4 bases and J gave up 3 bases; unmatched junction bases: 7. From germline, CDR1 is SGHTA and CDR2 FQGNSA. The CDR3 nucleotides read TGTGCCAGCAGCTCAACGGGACAGGGTCTCTACGAGCAGTACTTC. This codes for CASSSTGQGLYEQYF.

The rearrangement joins TRBV29-1 to TRBJ1-3; 8 bases are shared with TRBD1. The CDR3 extends over 12 amino acids. V was clipped by 7 bases and J by 9 bases; unmatched bases: 8. CDR1 and CDR2 from the germline V gene are SQVTM and ANQGSEA. CDR3 in amino acids: CSGRTGLGTIYF. The CDR3 DNA sequence: TGCAGCGGCCGGACAGGGTTGGGCACCATATATTTT.

The chain combines TRBV4-1 with TRBJ2-6; TRBD1 aligns across 10 bases. With V trimmed by 0 bases and J by 1 base, 3 bases remained unmatched. The CDR3 contains 18 residues. The germline gives CDR1 MGHRA, CDR2 YSYEKL. DNA for the CDR3: TGCGCCAGCAGCCAAGAAGGGACAGGGGAATCTGGGGCCAACGTCCTGACTTTC. Its protein is CASSQEGTGESGANVLTF.